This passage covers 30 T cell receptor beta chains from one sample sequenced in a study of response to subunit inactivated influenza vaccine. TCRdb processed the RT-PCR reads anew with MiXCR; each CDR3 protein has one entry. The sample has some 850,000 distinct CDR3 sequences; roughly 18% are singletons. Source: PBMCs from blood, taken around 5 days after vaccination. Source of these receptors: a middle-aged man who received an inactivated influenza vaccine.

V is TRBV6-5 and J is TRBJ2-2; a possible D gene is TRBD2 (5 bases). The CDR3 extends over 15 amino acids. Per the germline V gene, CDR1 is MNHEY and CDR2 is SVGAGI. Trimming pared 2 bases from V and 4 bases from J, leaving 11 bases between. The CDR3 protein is CASSYDAGGTGELFF. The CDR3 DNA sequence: TGTGCCAGCAGTTACGATGCGGGCGGCACCGGGGAGCTGTTTTTT.

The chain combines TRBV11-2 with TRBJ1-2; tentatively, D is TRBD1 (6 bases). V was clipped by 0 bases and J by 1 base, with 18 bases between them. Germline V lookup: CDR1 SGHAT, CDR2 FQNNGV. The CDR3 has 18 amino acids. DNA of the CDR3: TGTGCCAGCAGCTTAGATGCCACAGGGAACCGGGGTAACTATGGCTACACCTTC. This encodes CASSLDATGNRGNYGYTF.

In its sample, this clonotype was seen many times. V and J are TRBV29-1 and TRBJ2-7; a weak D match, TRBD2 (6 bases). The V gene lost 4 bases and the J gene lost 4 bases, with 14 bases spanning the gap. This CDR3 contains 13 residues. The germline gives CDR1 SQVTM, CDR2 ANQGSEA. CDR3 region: CSVGVTGGYEQYF. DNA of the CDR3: TGCAGCGTTGGTGTGACCGGGGGTTACGAGCAGTACTTC.

DNA of the CDR3: TGTGCCAGCAGCTTATGGTCGAGTGGGGAGCAGTACTTC. It is translated as CASSLWSSGEQYF. The chain links TRBV7-9 to TRBJ2-7, with D uncertain. This CDR3 is 13 amino acids long. Germline loops: CDR1 SEHNR, CDR2 FQNEAQ (reference sequence). V was pared by 2 bases and J by 7 bases, with 12 bases between.

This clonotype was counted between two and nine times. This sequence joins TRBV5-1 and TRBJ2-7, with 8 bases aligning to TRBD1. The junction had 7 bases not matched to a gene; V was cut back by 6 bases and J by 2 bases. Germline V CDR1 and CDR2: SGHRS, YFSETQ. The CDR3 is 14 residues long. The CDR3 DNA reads TGCGCCAGCACGCTGGGACAGGCAACCTACGAGCAGTACTTC. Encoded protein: CASTLGQATYEQYF.

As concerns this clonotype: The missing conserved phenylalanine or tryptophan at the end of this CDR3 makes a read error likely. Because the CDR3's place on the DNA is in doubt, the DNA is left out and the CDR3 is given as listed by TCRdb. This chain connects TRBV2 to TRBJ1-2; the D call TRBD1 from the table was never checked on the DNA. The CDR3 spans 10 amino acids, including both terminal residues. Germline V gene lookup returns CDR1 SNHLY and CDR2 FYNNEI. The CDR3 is CANLIGGTLS.

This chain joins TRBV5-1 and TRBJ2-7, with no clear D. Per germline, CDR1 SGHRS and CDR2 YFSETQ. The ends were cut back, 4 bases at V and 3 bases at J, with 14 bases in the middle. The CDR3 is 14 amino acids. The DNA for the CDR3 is TGCGCCAGCAGCCGGCGGAGTGGGGACTACGAGCAGTACTTC. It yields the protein CASSRRSGDYEQYF.

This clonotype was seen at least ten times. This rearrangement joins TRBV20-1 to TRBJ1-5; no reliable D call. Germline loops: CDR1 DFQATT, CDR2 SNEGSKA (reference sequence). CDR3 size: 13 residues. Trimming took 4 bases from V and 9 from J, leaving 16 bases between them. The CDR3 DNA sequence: TGCAGTGCTACTACGGACCGAGCCCGGCCCCAGCATTTT. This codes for CSATTDRARPQHF.

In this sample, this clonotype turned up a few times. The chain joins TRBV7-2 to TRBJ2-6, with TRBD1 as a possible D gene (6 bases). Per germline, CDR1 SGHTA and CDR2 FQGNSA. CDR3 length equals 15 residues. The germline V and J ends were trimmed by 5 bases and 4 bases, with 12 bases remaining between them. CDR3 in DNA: TGTGCCAGCAGCCAAAGGACAGCCGGGGCCAACGTCCTGACTTTC. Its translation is CASSQRTAGANVLTF.

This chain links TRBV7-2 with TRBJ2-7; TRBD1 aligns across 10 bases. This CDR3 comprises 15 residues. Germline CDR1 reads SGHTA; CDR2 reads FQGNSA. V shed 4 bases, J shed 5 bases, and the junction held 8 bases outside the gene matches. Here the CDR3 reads CASSSRSGTGDEQYF. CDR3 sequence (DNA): TGTGCCAGCAGCTCTCGATCCGGGACAGGGGACGAGCAGTACTTC.

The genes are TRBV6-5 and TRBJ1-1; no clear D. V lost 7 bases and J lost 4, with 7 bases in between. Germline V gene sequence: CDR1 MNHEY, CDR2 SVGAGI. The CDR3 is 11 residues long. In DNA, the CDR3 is TGTGCCAGCACGGCGGGCACTGAAGCTTTCTTT. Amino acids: CASTAGTEAFF.

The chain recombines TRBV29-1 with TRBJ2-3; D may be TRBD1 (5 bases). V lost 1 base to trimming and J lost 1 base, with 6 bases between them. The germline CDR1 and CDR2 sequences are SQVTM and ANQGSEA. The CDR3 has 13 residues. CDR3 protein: CSVEARGTDTQYF. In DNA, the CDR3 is TGCAGCGTTGAAGCCAGGGGCACAGATACGCAGTATTTT.

CDR3 in amino acids: CASSATTGSSNQPQHF. The DNA for the CDR3 is TGTGCCAGCAGCGCCACCACAGGGTCTAGCAATCAGCCCCAGCATTTT. The chain recombines TRBV5-6 with TRBJ1-5; D may be TRBD1 (6 bases). Germline-derived CDR1 and CDR2 are SGHDT and YYEEEE. The length of the CDR3 is 16 residues. V lost 4 bases and J 0 bases, leaving 14 bases between the germline ends.

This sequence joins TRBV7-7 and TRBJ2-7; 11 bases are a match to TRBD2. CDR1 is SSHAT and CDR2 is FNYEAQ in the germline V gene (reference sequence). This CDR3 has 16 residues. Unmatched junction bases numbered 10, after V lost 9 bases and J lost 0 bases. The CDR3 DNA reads TGTGCCAGAGGACTAGCGGGCTCCCCTCGCTCCTACGAGCAGTACTTC. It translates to CARGLAGSPRSYEQYF.

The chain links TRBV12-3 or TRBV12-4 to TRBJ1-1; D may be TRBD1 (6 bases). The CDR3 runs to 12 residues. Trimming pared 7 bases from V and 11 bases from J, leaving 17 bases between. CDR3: CASTIDSGVAFF. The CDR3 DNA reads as TGTGCCAGCACCATCGATTCAGGGGTGGCTTTCTTT.

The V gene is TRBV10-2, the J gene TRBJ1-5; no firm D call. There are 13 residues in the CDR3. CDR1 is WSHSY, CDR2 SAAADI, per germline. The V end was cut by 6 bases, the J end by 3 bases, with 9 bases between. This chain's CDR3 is CASSSQTNQPQHF. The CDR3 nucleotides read TGCGCCAGCAGCTCACAAACCAATCAGCCCCAGCATTTT.

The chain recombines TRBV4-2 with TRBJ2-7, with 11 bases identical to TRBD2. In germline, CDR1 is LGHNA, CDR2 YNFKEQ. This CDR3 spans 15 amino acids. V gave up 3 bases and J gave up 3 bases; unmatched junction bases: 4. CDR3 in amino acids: CASSHGTSGLYEQYF. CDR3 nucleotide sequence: TGTGCCAGCAGCCACGGGACTAGCGGCCTCTACGAGCAGTACTTC.

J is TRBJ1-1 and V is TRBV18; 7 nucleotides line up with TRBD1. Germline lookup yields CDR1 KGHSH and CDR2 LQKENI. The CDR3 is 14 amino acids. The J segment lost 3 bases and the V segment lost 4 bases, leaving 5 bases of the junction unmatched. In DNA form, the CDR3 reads TGTGCCAGCTCACTCCAGACAGGGTACACTGAAGCTTTCTTT. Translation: CASSLQTGYTEAFF.

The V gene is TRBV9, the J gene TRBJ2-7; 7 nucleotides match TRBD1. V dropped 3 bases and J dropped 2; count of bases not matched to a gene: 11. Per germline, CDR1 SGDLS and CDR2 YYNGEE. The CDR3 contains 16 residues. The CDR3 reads CASSGDPGQPTYEQYF. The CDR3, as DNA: TGTGCCAGCAGCGGAGACCCGGGACAGCCAACCTACGAGCAGTACTTC.

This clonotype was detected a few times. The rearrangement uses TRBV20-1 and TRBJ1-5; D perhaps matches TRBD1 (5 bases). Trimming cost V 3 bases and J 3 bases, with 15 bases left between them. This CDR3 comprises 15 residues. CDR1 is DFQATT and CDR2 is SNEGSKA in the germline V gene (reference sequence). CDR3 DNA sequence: TGCAGTGCTAGGGCCAGGACAACCCACAATCAGCCCCAGCATTTT. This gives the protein CSARARTTHNQPQHF.

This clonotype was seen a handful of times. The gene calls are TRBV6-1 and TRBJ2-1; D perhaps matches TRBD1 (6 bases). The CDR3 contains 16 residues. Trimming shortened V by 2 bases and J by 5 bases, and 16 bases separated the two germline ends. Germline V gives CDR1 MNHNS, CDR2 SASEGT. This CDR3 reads CASSEQAGAANNEQFF. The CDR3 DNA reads TGTGCCAGCAGTGAACAGGCAGGGGCGGCGAACAATGAGCAGTTCTTC.

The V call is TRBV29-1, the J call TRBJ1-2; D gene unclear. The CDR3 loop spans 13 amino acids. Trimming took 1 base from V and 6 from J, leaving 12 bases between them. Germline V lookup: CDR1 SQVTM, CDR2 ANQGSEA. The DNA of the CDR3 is TGCAGCGTTGAAGGCCGGGTCCCAGATGGCTACACCTTC. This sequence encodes CSVEGRVPDGYTF.

The CDR3 sequence: CASSSQWGREAFF. CDR3 in DNA: TGTGCCAGCAGCTCCCAGTGGGGCCGTGAAGCTTTCTTT. The V gene is TRBV11-2, the J gene TRBJ1-1, with D tentatively TRBD1 (5 bases). The CDR3 length is 13 residues. The germline V gene encodes CDR1 SGHAT and CDR2 FQNNGV. V lost 4 bases, J lost 7 bases, and 13 bases lay in between.

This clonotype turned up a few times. The CDR3 region has the DNA TGTGCCAGCAGCTTCAGGGGGCAGCAGTACTTC. Its translation is CASSFRGQQYF. The chain has TRBV7-2 and TRBJ2-7; 8 bases align to TRBD1. CDR3 length: 11 amino acids. The trim removed 3 bases at V and 8 bases at J, leaving 0 bases unmatched. CDR1 is SGHTA and CDR2 is FQGNSA in the germline V gene.

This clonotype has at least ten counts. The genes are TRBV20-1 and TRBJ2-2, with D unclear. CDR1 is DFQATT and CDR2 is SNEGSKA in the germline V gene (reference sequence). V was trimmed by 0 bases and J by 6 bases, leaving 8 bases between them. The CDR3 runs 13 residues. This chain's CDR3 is CSARDHHAGELFF. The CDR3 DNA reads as TGCAGTGCTAGAGACCACCACGCCGGGGAGCTGTTTTTT.

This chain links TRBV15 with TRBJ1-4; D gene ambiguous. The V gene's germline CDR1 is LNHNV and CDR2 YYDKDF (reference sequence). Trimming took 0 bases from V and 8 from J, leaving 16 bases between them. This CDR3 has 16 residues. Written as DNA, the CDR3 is TGTGCCACCAGCAGAGATCCGGCAGGCGGAGGGGAAAAACTGTTTTTT. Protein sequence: CATSRDPAGGGEKLFF.

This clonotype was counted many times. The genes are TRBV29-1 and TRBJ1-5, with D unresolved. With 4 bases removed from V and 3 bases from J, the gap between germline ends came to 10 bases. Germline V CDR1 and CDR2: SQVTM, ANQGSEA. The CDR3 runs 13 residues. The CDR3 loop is CSVASSPNQPQHF. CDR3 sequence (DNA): TGCAGCGTTGCTTCGAGTCCCAATCAGCCCCAGCATTTT.

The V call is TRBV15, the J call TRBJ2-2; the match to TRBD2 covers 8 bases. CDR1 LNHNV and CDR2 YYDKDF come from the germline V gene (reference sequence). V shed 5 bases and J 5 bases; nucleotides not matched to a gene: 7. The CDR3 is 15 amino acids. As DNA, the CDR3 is TGTGCCACCAGCGGTCTCAGCGGGGGTACCGGGGAGCTGTTTTTT. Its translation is CATSGLSGGTGELFF.

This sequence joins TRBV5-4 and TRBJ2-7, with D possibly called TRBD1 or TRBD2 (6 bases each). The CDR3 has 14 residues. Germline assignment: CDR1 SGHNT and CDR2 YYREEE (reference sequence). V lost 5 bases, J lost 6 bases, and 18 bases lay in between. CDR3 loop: CASSTDSGGGEQYF. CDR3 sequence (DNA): TGTGCCAGCAGTACGGATAGCGGAGGGGGCGAGCAGTACTTC.

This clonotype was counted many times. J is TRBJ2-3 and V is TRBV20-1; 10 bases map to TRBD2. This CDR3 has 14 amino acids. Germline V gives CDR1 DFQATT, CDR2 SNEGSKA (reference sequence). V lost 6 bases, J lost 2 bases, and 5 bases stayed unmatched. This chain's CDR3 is CSALLAGTTDTQYF. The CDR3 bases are TGCAGTGCCTTACTAGCGGGGACCACAGATACGCAGTATTTT.